Listed here is a single T cell receptor beta chain. Its antigen remains unidentified. Base qualities are not provided; no much larger clone lies one nucleotide away. Looking up the germline V gene (reference sequence) yields CDR1 PRHDT and CDR2 FYEKMQ. V and J lose 5 bases and 10 bases, and a span of 21 bases separates them. The CDR3 sequence holds 16 residues, the cysteine and phenylalanine included. The entry retains the CDR3 DNA only, 48 bases that are in frame from base 1. What the time point label conveys for this sample: approximately 25 months on ibrutinib. For TCR beta library preparation, roughly 2.2 micrograms of genomic DNA were isolated from cryopreserved PBMCs. Longitudinal blood samples from CLL patients on ibrutinib monotherapy underwent high-throughput TCR beta sequencing. The patients took part in an open-label, single-center phase 2 trial of ibrutinib monotherapy. The sample belongs to a study of cytotoxic CD8 clonotypes in ibrutinib-treated CLL (dated by TCRdb to the early 2020s). Notes on the research overall: The cohort had about a dozen relapsed/refractory and 15 treatment-naive patients; some 17 were IGHV unmutated. On average, each sample had 255,043 productive templates and almost 95,000 productive rearrangements. All remission and progressive disease samples were collected while patients were still receiving ibrutinib. Cryopreserved peripheral blood mononuclear cells were collected at three points: before therapy, at response, and at either sustained remission or disease progression. Response samples were obtained after a median of around 11 months of treatment, with a range of about 6 to 40 months. Longitudinal samples were available for about 30% of the 86 trial participants. Responses were partial in roughly 25 patients and complete in 2; after median roughly 69 months follow-up, approximately 15 stayed in remission and approximately 12 progressed.

The goal of deep resolution MiSeq sequencing was a depth between 1 in 1 million and 1 in 200,000 T cells, and coverage averaged 10x per clonotype. TCR beta libraries were generated with the immunoSEQ hsTCRB Kit. Regarding the original processing steps: Data were analyzed with ImmunoSEQ Data Assistant and ImmunoSEQ Analyzer, with V, D and J genes assigned per IMGT definitions. Clonality was computed as one minus normalized Shannon entropy of productive rearrangement frequencies, ranging from 0 to 1. Public clonotype analysis was restricted to overrepresented clonotypes comprising at least 0.05% of each patient's repertoire. Repertoires from approximately 12 age-matched healthy donors in immuneACCESS were used as clonality controls. The immuneACCESS repertoire file appears here via TCRdb, limited to in-frame rearrangements. These files lack a portion of the clones; in checked studies, under half of the deficit traces to unresolved V genes, and the cause of the others is not known. V and J calls and clone size are those listed in that table; D and trimming were worked out from the DNA. The sample contains roughly 50,000 clones, 57% of them found a single time. Jointly, the top ten make up 25% to 35% of the sample.

Study-level results and caveats: Baseline clonality was found to be higher than that of age-matched healthy donors and was strongly correlated with circulating CD8+ T-cell counts. Public clonotypes were rare and either contracted or stayed stable during treatment, and the rise in clonality at ibrutinib response reflected the expansion of private clonotypes. Sampling times were not matched between patients in sustained remission and patients whose disease was progressing, and lymph node repertoires were not examined. Clonality increased at ibrutinib response, stayed stable in sustained remission, and fell back toward baseline at progression.

This sequence was found in a human donor with chronic lymphocytic leukemia. The chain is made from TRBV13 and TRBJ1-6; TRBD1 is a possible D gene, resting on 5 matching bases. The specimen comprised PBMCs, sampled after 24 months of ibrutinib treatment. The CDR3 sequence is CASSPPGPPTRSPLHF. The bases are TGTGCCAGCAGCCCACCGGGACCTCCCACGCGGTCACCCCTCCACTTT.